Following are 18 T cell receptor beta chains from one sample sequenced in a study of synovial regulatory T cells in juvenile arthritis. This table comes from immunoSEQ multiplex PCR, and its TCRdb copy is limited to in-frame clones, with some not included. The listing contains 9,000 to 10,000 clones. What was sequenced was Treg cells from blood. The subset was: remaining (HLA-DR-negative) circulating blood Treg cells. The receptors were gathered from a donor aged 2-30 years with juvenile idiopathic arthritis.

The chain employs TRBV11-2 and TRBJ2-2; TCRdb indicates TRBD1, and absent DNA this call remains unverified. CDR3 length: 17 amino acids. The DNA sequence is not available. Germline V gene data show CDR1 as SGHAT and CDR2 as FQNNGV. CDR3 sequence reads: CASSLDRDRGRTGELFF. Combining the CDR3 with reference TRBV11-2 and TRBJ2-2 gives the whole variable domain EAGVAQSPRYKIIEKRQSVAFWCNPISGHATLYWYQQILGQGPKLLIQFQNNGVVDDSQLPKDRFSAERLKGVDSTLKIQPAKLEDSAVYLCASSLDRDRGRTGELFFGEGSRLTVL.

This clone is deemed medium-sized by its frequency. V gene TRBV19 combines with J gene TRBJ2-3; TCRdb indicates TRBD1, and absent DNA this call remains unverified. The CDR3 runs to 13 residues. The coding DNA is unavailable. Germline values: CDR1 LNHDA, CDR2 SQIVND (reference sequence). CDR3 residues: CASRPTLTDTQYF.

The rearrangement joins TRBV30 to TRBJ2-1; TCRdb's assignment of TRBD2 cannot be checked, as there is no DNA. The CDR3 spans 12 residues. No DNA sequence was recorded. CDR1 and CDR2 (germline): GTSNPN, SVGIG (reference sequence). This chain's CDR3 is CAWSGGGYEQFF.

The J gene is TRBJ2-1, the V gene TRBV11-2; there is no DNA to check the TCRdb D call of TRBD1. The CDR3 runs to 13 residues. There is no recorded DNA. Per the germline V gene, CDR1 is SGHAT and CDR2 is FQNNGV. CDR3 sequence: CASSWDRYNEQFF.

The V call is TRBV5-6, the J call TRBJ2-7. Per the germline V gene, CDR1 is SGHDT and CDR2 is YYEEEE. The CDR3 runs to 16 residues. No DNA is recorded. The CDR3 is CASSLTLKGRTYEQYF.

The chain is built from TRBV4-1 and TRBJ2-5; TCRdb's D gene call, TRBD1, goes unchecked for lack of DNA. CDR3 size: 14 residues. No DNA is listed. Germline V gene data show CDR1 as MGHRA and CDR2 as YSYEKL. The CDR3 loop is CASRTGILQETQYF.

This chain joins TRBV7-8 and TRBJ2-2; TCRdb picks TRBD2, but there is no DNA to check that call. Germline CDR1 SGHVS, CDR2 FQNEAQ. This CDR3 comprises 18 residues. DNA is not recorded here. The CDR3 loop is CASSLVVRGATNTGELFF.

The rearrangement uses TRBV15 and TRBJ1-1. Per germline, CDR1 LNHNV and CDR2 YYDKDF (reference sequence). The length of the CDR3 is 15 residues. No DNA is given. CDR3 amino acids: CATSRDRGWGTEAFF.

The rearrangement links TRBV7-9 to TRBJ2-7; TCRdb indicates TRBD1, and absent DNA this call remains unverified. There are 14 residues in the CDR3. The DNA sequence is not available. Per germline, CDR1 SEHNR and CDR2 FQNEAQ (reference sequence). CDR3 in amino acids: CASSLAGGRNEQYF.

CDR3 in amino acids: CASTQGGRSDTQYF. The chain uses TRBV28 and TRBJ2-3. The CDR3 contains 14 residues. DNA for this receptor is not on file. Germline CDR1 and CDR2: MDHEN and SYDVKM.

This rearrangement joins TRBV7-2 to TRBJ2-7. CDR1 SGHTA and CDR2 FQGNSA come from the germline V gene. This CDR3 contains 13 residues. No DNA accompanies this entry. CDR3 residues: CASSLGTPSKQYF. The full variable domain, with the rest looked up from reference TRBV7-2 and TRBJ2-7, is GAGVSQSPSNKVTEKGKDVELRCDPISGHTALYWYRQSLGQGLEFLIYFQGNSAPDKSGLPSDRFSAERTGGSVSTLTIQRTQQEDSAVYLCASSLGTPSKQYFGPGTRLTVT.

The chain recombines TRBV9 with TRBJ2-1; TCRdb picks TRBD2, but there is no DNA to check that call. Germline V gene lookup returns CDR1 SGDLS and CDR2 YYNGEE. The CDR3 length is 15 residues. The DNA is not on file. CDR3 region: CASSVEPSLLNEQFF. Combining the CDR3 with reference TRBV9 and TRBJ2-1 gives the whole variable domain DSGVTQTPKHLITATGQRVTLRCSPRSGDLSVYWYQQSLDQGLQFLIQYYNGEERAKGNILERFSAQQFPDLHSELNLSSLELGDSALYFCASSVEPSLLNEQFFGPGTRLTVL.

The CDR3 sequence is CASSAPGQGFSKAFF. The J gene is TRBJ1-1, the V gene TRBV10-2; TCRdb names TRBD1, which stays unverified in the absence of DNA. The CDR3 consists of 15 residues. The coding DNA is unavailable. The V gene's germline CDR1 is WSHSY and CDR2 SAAADI.

The rearrangement uses TRBV19 and TRBJ2-3; without DNA, the TCRdb call of TRBD2 cannot be checked. CDR1 is LNHDA, CDR2 SQIVND, per germline (reference sequence). CDR3 length: 11 residues. Only the protein is available. CDR3 sequence: CATALRDTQYF.

The chain uses TRBV7-2 and TRBJ2-2. CDR1 SGHTA and CDR2 FQGNSA come from the germline V gene. The CDR3 contains 14 residues. Only the protein sequence is given. The CDR3 region is CASGSDRFTGELFF.

The rearrangement joins TRBV6-5 to TRBJ1-2. CDR3 length: 14 residues. No DNA is listed. Germline CDR1 reads MNHEY; CDR2 reads SVGAGI. CDR3: CASSTLLLGYGYTF.

This chain uses TRBV7-9 with TRBJ2-3. Germline V lookup: CDR1 SEHNR, CDR2 FQNEAQ (reference sequence). The CDR3 sequence is 14 residues long. The record lacks a DNA sequence. This CDR3 is CASSLGVGSDTQYF.

The chain couples TRBV7-6 to TRBJ1-6. CDR1 is SGHVS and CDR2 is FNYEAQ in the germline V gene. This CDR3 is built from 16 residues. The record lacks a DNA sequence. The chain's CDR3 is CASSLSPGPSFSPLHF.